Presented here are 24 T cell receptor beta chains from one specimen sequenced in a study of shared clonotypes between healthy human individuals. Libraries were prepared by immunoSEQ multiplex PCR; TCRdb keeps only in-frame clonotypes and omits some of them. The top ten hold more than 0.12% of the sample, which has millions of clones, more than 90% seen once. Material for sequencing was naive CD4+ T cells sorted from blood. The sample's subset: CD45RA+ positively selected. Source of these receptors: a man aged 18 to 29 in good health.

This rearrangement joins TRBV11-3 to TRBJ2-3, with D maybe TRBD2 (6 bases). Trimming stripped 5 bases from V and 6 bases from J, with 21 bases between. Germline lookup yields CDR1 SGHNT and CDR2 YENEEA. CDR3 size: 16 residues. CDR3 in amino acids: CASSPSKAGQGDTQYF. In DNA, the CDR3 is TGTGCCAGCAGCCCGAGTAAAGCGGGCCAAGGGGATACGCAGTATTTT.

This sequence joins TRBV27 and TRBJ2-1; tentatively, D is TRBD2 (6 bases). Trimming took 8 bases from V and 7 from J, leaving 21 bases between them. This CDR3 comprises 15 residues. The germline gives CDR1 MNHEY, CDR2 SMNVEV (reference sequence). CDR3 loop: CASESLGTSGNEQFF. CDR3 DNA sequence: TGTGCCAGCGAATCCCTAGGGACTTCAGGGAATGAGCAGTTCTTC.

V gene TRBV7-2 combines with J gene TRBJ1-6, with TRBD1 identical over 10 bases. Germline-derived CDR1 and CDR2 are SGHTA and FQGNSA. The CDR3 loop spans 18 amino acids. Trimming took 0 bases from V and 9 from J; bases not matched to a gene: 11. The CDR3 spells CASSLAIVGTGDSSPLHF. In nucleotides, the CDR3 is TGTGCCAGCAGCTTAGCGATCGTTGGGACAGGGGATAGTTCACCCCTCCACTTT.

The chain has TRBV5-1 and TRBJ2-3, with 7 bases fitting TRBD1. V was pared by 1 base and J by 2 bases, with 4 bases of the junction left unmatched. Germline CDR1 is SGHRS and CDR2 is YFSETQ. CDR3 length: 15 residues. CDR3 amino acids: CASSLPGQYTDTQYF. CDR3 coding DNA: TGCGCCAGCAGCTTGCCGGGACAGTACACAGATACGCAGTATTTT.

J is TRBJ2-7 and V is TRBV7-2; tentatively, D is TRBD1 or TRBD2 (5 bases each). This CDR3 region has 14 residues. The V gene's germline CDR1 is SGHTA and CDR2 FQGNSA. Trimming removed 5 bases at V and 4 bases at J, with 15 bases between. CDR3 region: CASSEGRGRYEQYF. CDR3 DNA sequence: TGTGCCAGCAGCGAGGGACGCGGCCGGTACGAGCAGTACTTC.

The chain joins TRBV4-1 to TRBJ2-1, with D perhaps given as TRBD1 or TRBD2 (5 bases each). With 0 bases removed from V and 0 bases from J, the gap between germline ends came to 12 bases. Germline lookup yields CDR1 MGHRA and CDR2 YSYEKL. The CDR3 length is 17 residues. The CDR3 region has the DNA TGCGCCAGCAGCCAAGATATAGAGGGGCGCTCCTACAATGAGCAGTTCTTC. Residues: CASSQDIEGRSYNEQFF.

A note on this clone: Other DNA sequences from this sample encode an identical CDR3 as well. The chain recombines TRBV18 with TRBJ1-4; D is undetermined. Trimming removed 4 bases from V and 0 bases from J, with 9 bases in between. CDR3 size: 15 residues. Germline CDR1 and CDR2: KGHSH and LQKENI. The CDR3 sequence is CASSRGIATNEKLFF. The CDR3 DNA is TGTGCCAGCTCACGAGGGATTGCAACTAATGAAAAACTGTTTTTT.

The chain carries TRBV5-6 and TRBJ1-6; 9 bases fit TRBD1. V gave up 4 bases and J gave up 7 bases; unmatched junction bases: 12. CDR1 and CDR2 from the germline V gene are SGHDT and YYEEEE. The CDR3 has 17 amino acids. The CDR3 region is CASSGTGTGYINSPLHF. Here the CDR3 DNA reads TGTGCCAGCAGCGGCACCGGGACAGGGTATATAAATTCACCCCTCCACTTT.

The chain couples TRBV27 to TRBJ2-7; 8 nucleotides align to TRBD1. CDR1 and CDR2 (germline): MNHEY, SMNVEV (reference sequence). V lost 8 bases, J lost 0 bases, and 6 bases stayed unmatched. CDR3 size: 14 residues. The CDR3 is CASRTGKSSYEQYF. Here the CDR3 DNA reads TGTGCCAGCCGGACAGGGAAAAGCTCCTACGAGCAGTACTTC.

This clone was seen more than once but under ten times. The chain recombines TRBV6-5 with TRBJ1-1, with D unclear. Germline loops: CDR1 MNHEY, CDR2 SVGAGI. The V gene lost 6 bases and the J gene lost 4 bases, with 12 bases spanning the gap. The CDR3 length is 13 residues. The chain's CDR3 is CASRSPGSTEAFF. The CDR3, as DNA: TGTGCCAGCAGGAGCCCGGGTAGCACTGAAGCTTTCTTT.

The genes are TRBV6-6 and TRBJ1-3, with D perhaps TRBD1 (5 bases). This CDR3 comprises 14 residues. Germline CDR1 MNHNY, CDR2 SVGAGI (reference sequence). The V gene lost 6 bases and the J gene lost 0 bases, with 9 bases spanning the gap. The DNA of the CDR3 is TGTGCCAGCAGAAAGACAGTCTCTGGAAACACCATATATTTT. Amino acid sequence: CASRKTVSGNTIYF.

This clone was counted a few times. CDR3 in DNA: TGTGCCAGCAGTCCCCCGGGACTAGCGGGATTAGATACGCAGTATTTT. Its translation: CASSPPGLAGLDTQYF. This chain uses TRBV27 with TRBJ2-3, with 13 bases fitting TRBD2. The CDR3 sequence is 16 residues long. From germline, CDR1 is MNHEY and CDR2 SMNVEV (reference sequence). V trimming: 5 bases; J trimming: 5 bases; junction bases outside the gene matches: 7.

The gene calls are TRBV7-9 and TRBJ2-3, with TRBD1 matching 9 bases. The CDR3 length is 16 residues. V was clipped by 1 base and J by 2 bases; unmatched bases: 4. Germline CDR1 reads SEHNR; CDR2 reads FQNEAQ (reference sequence). Here the CDR3 reads CASSLGTGDYTDTQYF. CDR3 sequence (DNA): TGTGCCAGCAGCTTAGGGACAGGGGATTACACAGATACGCAGTATTTT.

This clone was picked up one time. The chain joins TRBV7-2 to TRBJ1-2, with D possibly matching TRBD1 (6 bases). Looked up from germline, CDR1 is SGHTA and CDR2 is FQGNSA. The CDR3 is 13 residues long. Trimming removed 4 bases from V and 4 bases from J, with 10 bases in between. CDR3 nucleotide sequence: TGTGCCAGCAGCTCAGGGGTCGCCTATGGCTACACCTTC. Translated: CASSSGVAYGYTF.

The rearrangement links TRBV10-1 to TRBJ2-1, with 8 positions matching TRBD2. V was pared by 0 bases and J by 2 bases, with 9 bases of the junction left unmatched. CDR1 is WNHNN, CDR2 SYGVQD, per germline (reference sequence). There are 18 residues in the CDR3. The chain's CDR3 is CASSESWASGSTYNEQFF. The CDR3 nucleotides are TGCGCCAGCAGTGAGTCGTGGGCGAGCGGGAGTACCTACAATGAGCAGTTCTTC.

The rearrangement links TRBV11-3 to TRBJ2-7, with D unclear. From germline, CDR1 is SGHNT and CDR2 YENEEA. This CDR3 comprises 13 residues. The V gene lost 4 bases and the J gene lost 0 bases, with 7 bases spanning the gap. CDR3 nucleotide sequence: TGTGCCAGCAGCTCGGTCATCTCCTACGAGCAGTACTTC. This gives the protein CASSSVISYEQYF.

The chain uses TRBV28 and TRBJ1-4; TRBD1 agrees at 7 bases. The junction had 6 bases not matched to a gene; V was cut back by 6 bases and J by 5 bases. The CDR3 sequence is 14 residues long. Germline-derived CDR1 and CDR2 are MDHEN and SYDVKM. The CDR3 coding sequence is TGTGCCAGCAGATCAGGGGGTATAAATGAAAAACTGTTTTTT. This sequence encodes CASRSGGINEKLFF.

The chain recombines TRBV7-2 with TRBJ1-1; D not certain. Germline V lookup: CDR1 SGHTA, CDR2 FQGNSA. Between the trimmed V and J ends, which lost 0 bases and 0 bases, there was a span of 11 bases. CDR3 length: 16 amino acids. The CDR3 coding sequence is TGTGCCAGCAGCTTAGCCCCATCGATTCTGAACACTGAAGCTTTCTTT. This translates into CASSLAPSILNTEAFF.

This chain uses TRBV18 with TRBJ1-5, with no clear D. Trimming left V 3 bases short and J 4 bases short, with 13 bases between. CDR1 KGHSH and CDR2 LQKENI come from the germline V gene. The CDR3 consists of 15 residues. CDR3 region: CASSPPIEENQPQHF. CDR3 nucleotides: TGTGCCAGCTCACCCCCCATAGAAGAGAATCAGCCCCAGCATTTT.

The chain employs TRBV6-1 and TRBJ2-6; D is ambiguous. Germline CDR1 is MNHNS and CDR2 is SASEGT. Between the trimmed V and J ends, which lost 3 bases and 0 bases, there was a span of 12 bases. The CDR3 consists of 17 residues. CDR3: CASSEVGIPSGANVLTF. For the CDR3, the DNA is TGTGCCAGCAGTGAGGTTGGGATACCCTCTGGGGCCAACGTCCTGACTTTC.

Note on this clone: Other DNA sequences within the sample encode an identical CDR3. The gene calls are TRBV28 and TRBJ1-2; D is unclear. The CDR3 is 10 residues long. The V gene lost 5 bases and the J gene lost 4 bases, with 2 bases spanning the gap. CDR1 MDHEN and CDR2 SYDVKM come from the germline V gene. CDR3 nucleotide sequence: TGTGCCAGCAGTAGCTATGGCTACACCTTC. As protein: CASSSYGYTF.

The CDR3, as DNA: TGTGCCAGCAGCTTTTGGGAGCTGTCCTACGAGCAGTACTTC. Translation: CASSFWELSYEQYF. V usage is TRBV7-9 and J usage is TRBJ2-7; D is possibly TRBD2 (5 bases). CDR1 and CDR2 from the germline V gene are SEHNR and FQNEAQ (reference sequence). Trimming left V 3 bases short and J 1 base short, with 10 bases between. This CDR3 is built from 14 residues.

This clone was detected only once. This chain uses TRBV7-8 with TRBJ2-7; 7 bases match TRBD2. Germline CDR1 reads SGHVS; CDR2 reads FQNEAQ. V shed 3 bases, J shed 2 bases, and the junction held 16 bases outside the gene matches. This CDR3 has 18 residues. The CDR3 loop is CASSFGGNPGTLPYEQYF. The DNA for the CDR3 is TGTGCCAGCAGCTTCGGGGGGAACCCCGGGACGTTGCCCTACGAGCAGTACTTC.

In this sample, this clone turned up once. The V call is TRBV5-1, the J call TRBJ2-1; D gene uncertain. This CDR3 contains 12 residues. The germline V gene has CDR1 SGHRS and CDR2 YFSETQ. Trimming pared 4 bases from V and 8 bases from J, leaving 10 bases between. The CDR3 sequence: CASSPEGDEQFF. The CDR3 DNA sequence: TGCGCCAGCAGCCCCGAAGGAGATGAGCAGTTCTTC.